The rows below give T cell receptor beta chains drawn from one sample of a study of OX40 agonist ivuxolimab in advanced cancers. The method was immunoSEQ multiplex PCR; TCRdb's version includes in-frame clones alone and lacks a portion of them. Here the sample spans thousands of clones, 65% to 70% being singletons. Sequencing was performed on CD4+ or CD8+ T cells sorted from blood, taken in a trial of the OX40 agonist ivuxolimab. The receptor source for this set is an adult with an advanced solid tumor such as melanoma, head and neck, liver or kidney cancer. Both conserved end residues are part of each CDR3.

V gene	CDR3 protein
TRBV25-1	CASSDPTGYFDEQYF
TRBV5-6	CASSLGDRGRHQPQHF
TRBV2	CATLLAGVGEQYF
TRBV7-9	CASSGAKPTGELFF
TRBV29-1	CSVRAGTPYNEQFF
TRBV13	CASSLEGAINYGYTF
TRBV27	CASSLGDLSGPTGELFF
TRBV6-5	CASGGRVPYNEQFF
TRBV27	CASSSQGEGETQYF
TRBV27	CASSPGSGYEQYF
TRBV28	CASSRLLAGGDEQYF
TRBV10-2	CATGQLQETQYF